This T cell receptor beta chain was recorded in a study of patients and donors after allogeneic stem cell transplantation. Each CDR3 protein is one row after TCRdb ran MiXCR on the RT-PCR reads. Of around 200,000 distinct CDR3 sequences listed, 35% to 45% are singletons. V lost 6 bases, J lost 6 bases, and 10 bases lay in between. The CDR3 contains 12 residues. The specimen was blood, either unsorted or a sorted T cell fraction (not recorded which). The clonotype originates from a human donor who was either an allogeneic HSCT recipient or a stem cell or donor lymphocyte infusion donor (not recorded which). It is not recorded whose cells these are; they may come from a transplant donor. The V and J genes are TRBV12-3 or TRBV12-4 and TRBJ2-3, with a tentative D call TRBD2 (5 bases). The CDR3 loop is CASSPSGDTQYF. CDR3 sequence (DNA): TGTGCCAGCAGCCCCTCGGGGGATACGCAGTATTTT.